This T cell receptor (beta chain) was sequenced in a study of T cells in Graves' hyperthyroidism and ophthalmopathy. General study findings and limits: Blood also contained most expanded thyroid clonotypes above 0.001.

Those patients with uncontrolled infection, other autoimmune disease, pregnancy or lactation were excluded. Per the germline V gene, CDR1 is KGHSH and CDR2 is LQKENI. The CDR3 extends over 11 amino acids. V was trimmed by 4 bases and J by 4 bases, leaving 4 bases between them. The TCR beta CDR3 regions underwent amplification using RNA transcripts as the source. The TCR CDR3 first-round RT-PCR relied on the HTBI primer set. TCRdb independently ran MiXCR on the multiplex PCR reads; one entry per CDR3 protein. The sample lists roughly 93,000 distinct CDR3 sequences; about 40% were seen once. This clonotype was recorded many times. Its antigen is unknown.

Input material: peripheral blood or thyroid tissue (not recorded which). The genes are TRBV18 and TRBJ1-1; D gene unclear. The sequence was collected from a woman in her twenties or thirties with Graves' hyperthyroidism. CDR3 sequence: CASSHGTEAFF. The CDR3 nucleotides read TGTGCCAGCTCACATGGCACTGAAGCTTTCTTT.